These 21 T cell receptor beta chains share one sample of origin, sequenced in a study of blood T cells in healthy people across ages. Combining a sample-barcoded 5' primer with a J-beta primer mix, a second PCR ran for roughly 7 to 12 cycles. TCRdb reanalysed the 5' RACE reads using MiXCR and keeps one entry per CDR3 protein. This sample has about 1.4 million distinct CDR3 sequences, with around 55% found just once. Sample: blood. Receptors were obtained from a man between 18 and 35 years old in good health.

This rearrangement joins TRBV29-1 to TRBJ2-1; TRBD2 matches 9 bases. With V trimmed by 3 bases and J by 3 bases, 3 bases remained unmatched. CDR1 SQVTM and CDR2 ANQGSEA come from the germline V gene. The length of the CDR3 is 14 residues. CDR3 nucleotides: TGCAGCGTTGACGGACTAGCGCTCTACAATGAGCAGTTCTTC. Its translation: CSVDGLALYNEQFF.

This rearrangement joins TRBV7-9 to TRBJ2-1; no definite D call. The germline V gene encodes CDR1 SEHNR and CDR2 FQNEAQ (reference sequence). This CDR3 region has 14 residues. The V gene lost 1 base and the J gene lost 4 bases, with 8 bases spanning the gap. The CDR3, as DNA: TGTGCCAGCAGCTTAGTAGCAGAATACAATGAGCAGTTCTTC. Its protein is CASSLVAEYNEQFF.

This clonotype was observed a few times. The chain recombines TRBV10-3 with TRBJ2-4; TRBD1 is a possible D gene (5 bases). Near its end, the DNA agrees better with TRBJ2-7, so the J call may be wrong. The CDR3 contains 13 residues. Germline V gene lookup returns CDR1 ENHRY and CDR2 SYGVKD. The CDR3 region has the DNA TGTGCCATCAGTGATGTTCAGGGATACGAGCAGTACTTC. Translation gives CAISDVQGYEQYF.

The J gene is TRBJ2-1, the V gene TRBV12-3 or TRBV12-4; TRBD1 agrees at 11 bases. This CDR3 spans 16 amino acids. V shed 3 bases, J shed 12 bases, and the junction held 13 bases outside the gene matches. CDR3 protein: CASSFLPRGQGAGQFF. The CDR3 DNA reads as TGTGCCAGCAGTTTTCTTCCTCGAGGACAGGGGGCTGGGCAGTTCTTC.

The chain uses TRBV5-1 and TRBJ2-1, with D perhaps TRBD1 or TRBD2 (5 bases each). This CDR3 has 14 amino acids. Trimming shortened V by 0 bases and J by 8 bases, and 12 bases separated the two germline ends. Germline CDR1 and CDR2: SGHRS and YFSETQ. The CDR3 region is CASSLGDPRHEQFF. CDR3 nucleotides: TGCGCCAGCAGCTTGGGGGACCCTAGGCATGAGCAGTTCTTC.

The chain carries TRBV29-1 and TRBJ2-5; tentative D call: TRBD1 (5 bases). This CDR3 contains 14 residues. The V gene lost 4 bases and the J gene lost 2 bases, with 14 bases spanning the gap. In germline, CDR1 is SQVTM, CDR2 ANQGSEA. CDR3 residues: CSVGPAAGQETQYF. The CDR3 nucleotides read TGCAGCGTTGGGCCGGCGGCAGGGCAAGAGACCCAGTACTTC.

The V gene is TRBV6-2 or TRBV6-3, the J gene TRBJ1-2, with D possibly TRBD1 on 6 matching bases. This CDR3 region has 14 residues. The germline V and J ends were trimmed by 4 bases and 2 bases, with 11 bases remaining between them. CDR1 and CDR2 from the germline V gene are MNHEY and SVGEGT. Written as DNA, the CDR3 is TGTGCCAGCAGTTCCGGGACAAGGAACTATGGCTACACCTTC. Protein sequence: CASSSGTRNYGYTF.

The rearrangement links TRBV29-1 to TRBJ2-5; D unclear. V was shortened by 2 bases and J by 0 bases, with 10 bases between the two germline ends. Germline CDR1 and CDR2: SQVTM and ANQGSEA. The CDR3 is 14 residues long. The CDR3 spells CSVERANNQETQYF. The CDR3, as DNA: TGCAGCGTTGAAAGGGCCAACAACCAAGAGACCCAGTACTTC.

The chain has TRBV15 and TRBJ2-4; possible D gene TRBD1, 5 bases. Per the germline V gene, CDR1 is LNHNV and CDR2 is YYDKDF (reference sequence). Trimming stripped 1 base from V and 8 bases from J, with 15 bases between. The CDR3 has 15 residues. The CDR3 DNA reads as TGTGCCACCAGCAGAGTAATGACAGCGAGTGACATTCAGTACTTC. It codes for CATSRVMTASDIQYF.

Comment on this clonotype: One end of the junction varies from germline; a read error may be responsible. The chain uses TRBV7-7 and TRBJ2-7, with TRBD2 matching over 8 bases. The J call may be in error: the DNA end matches TRBJ2-5 better. CDR3 size: 16 residues. The germline V gene has CDR1 SSHAT and CDR2 FNYEAQ (reference sequence). CDR3 sequence reads: CASSLVFAGGAETQYF. The CDR3 DNA reads as TGTGCTAGCAGCTTAGTATTTGCGGGGGGTGCGGAGACCCAGTACTTC.

The chain is built from TRBV7-2 and TRBJ2-1, with D uncertain. Trimming took 6 bases from V and 0 from J, leaving 12 bases between them. The CDR3 is 15 residues long. Germline CDR1 SGHTA, CDR2 FQGNSA. Here the CDR3 DNA reads TGTGCCAGCAGGGGCCGGCGTAGCTCCTACAATGAGCAGTTCTTC. Amino acids: CASRGRRSSYNEQFF.

V usage is TRBV28 and J usage is TRBJ1-4, with D unclear. CDR3 length: 14 residues. Trimming pared 6 bases from V and 5 bases from J, leaving 13 bases between. The germline CDR1 and CDR2 sequences are MDHEN and SYDVKM. DNA for the CDR3: TGTGCCAGCAGCCCGGTGAGGATAAATGAAAAACTGTTTTTT. As protein: CASSPVRINEKLFF.

Regarding this clonotype: A read error may account for a junction end that differs from germline. The J gene is TRBJ1-4, the V gene TRBV28, with a weak D call TRBD1 (5 bases). This CDR3 comprises 16 residues. Germline V CDR1 and CDR2: MDHEN, SYDVKM. The CDR3 is CASSWGWETTSEKLFF. The CDR3 DNA sequence: TGTGCCAGCAGTTGGGGCTGGGAGACAACTAGTGAAAAACTGTTTTTT.

The chain is built from TRBV5-1 and TRBJ1-1, with D possibly TRBD1 on 6 matching bases. The V and J ends lost 5 bases and 2 bases respectively, with 16 bases between them. The germline gives CDR1 SGHRS, CDR2 YFSETQ. This CDR3 is built from 15 residues. The CDR3 region has the DNA TGCGCCAGCAGACAGGGATCGGTTGACAACACTGAAGCTTTCTTT. It translates to CASRQGSVDNTEAFF.

The rearrangement links TRBV27 to TRBJ2-1, with D perhaps matching TRBD1 (6 bases). The CDR3 covers 17 residues. Germline CDR1 is MNHEY and CDR2 is SMNVEV (reference sequence). Trimming shortened V by 7 bases and J by 4 bases, and 23 bases separated the two germline ends. The CDR3 loop reads CASKSFETGKYYNEQFF. In DNA form, the CDR3 reads TGTGCCAGCAAAAGCTTTGAAACAGGGAAGTATTACAATGAGCAGTTCTTC.

The V and J genes are TRBV4-1 and TRBJ2-5, with D unresolved. The last part of the DNA fits TRBJ2-7 better; the J call may be wrong. In germline, CDR1 is MGHRA, CDR2 YSYEKL. The CDR3 has 16 amino acids. The CDR3 loop reads CASSQEEPRPSTEQYF. CDR3 DNA: TGCGCCAGCAGCCAAGAAGAGCCTAGACCTTCCACCGAGCAGTACTTC.

In its sample, this clonotype was seen a few times. This chain links TRBV20-1 with TRBJ2-1; no definite D call. The germline V gene encodes CDR1 DFQATT and CDR2 SNEGSKA (reference sequence). The CDR3 has 10 amino acids. Deletions cut 5 bases from V and 10 bases from J, with 9 bases between. As DNA, the CDR3 is TGCAGTGCTGGAGCGCAAGAGCAGTTCTTC. Protein product: CSAGAQEQFF.

The CDR3 coding sequence is TGTGCCAGCAGTGAGGCGGGAGGTTCCTACGAGCAGTACTTC. This sequence encodes CASSEAGGSYEQYF. The chain joins TRBV2 to TRBJ2-7; 8 bases fit TRBD2. CDR1 is SNHLY, CDR2 FYNNEI, per germline. V gave up 3 bases and J gave up 1 base; unmatched junction bases: 2. The CDR3 contains 14 residues.

This clonotype was picked up a small number of times. This chain connects TRBV4-2 to TRBJ2-6, with D possibly matching TRBD2 (5 bases). The CDR3 runs 18 residues. Trimming removed 1 base at V and 0 bases at J, with 13 bases between. CDR1 and CDR2 from the germline V gene are LGHNA and YNFKEQ. The chain's CDR3 is CASSQGSSKASGANVLTF. The CDR3, as DNA: TGTGCCAGCAGCCAAGGTTCTAGCAAAGCCTCTGGGGCCAACGTCCTGACTTTC.

This clonotype was recorded a few times. The chain joins TRBV12-3 or TRBV12-4 to TRBJ2-7, with 9 bases matching TRBD1. The tail of the sequence fits TRBJ2-4 better, so the J call may be wrong. The CDR3 totals 13 residues. CDR3 bases: TGTGCCAGCAGTTTCGACAGGGGGGACATTCAGTACTTC. This sequence encodes CASSFDRGDIQYF.

The rearrangement links TRBV4-2 to TRBJ1-2; TRBD1 is a possible D gene (5 bases). Trimming stripped 0 bases from V and 7 bases from J, with 15 bases between. The CDR3 has 15 amino acids. Germline V gene sequence: CDR1 LGHNA, CDR2 YNFKEQ. For the CDR3, the DNA is TGTGCCAGCAGCCAAGAGTATAGCAGGGAAGGTGGCTACACCTTC. This codes for CASSQEYSREGGYTF.